This T cell receptor beta chain was recovered during a study of chemoradiotherapy in HPV16-positive cancers. Study summary: Functional T-cell assays on a couple of HPV16-positive patients' cells defined candidate HPV-specific clones and common TCR motifs.

The CDR3 length is 14 residues. After removal of 6 bases from V and 12 bases from J, the junction contained 11 bases not matched to a gene. The germline V gene has CDR1 MNHEY and CDR2 SVGAGI. Using immunoSEQ multiplex PCR, the repertoire was profiled, and TCRdb retains in-frame clones only, with some absent. The profile shows about 68,000 clones, about nine tenths of them singletons. This TCR came from a human donor with HPV-associated anogenital cancer. Sequencing was performed on blood, taken from a patient who underwent chemoradiotherapy. V is TRBV6-5 and J is TRBJ1-6; 7 bases line up with TRBD1. DNA for the CDR3: TGTGCCAGCAGCGAGGGGGCTGAGTGGGAACCCCTCCACTTT. It is translated as CASSEGAEWEPLHF.